This T cell receptor beta chain is from a study of blood T cells in healthy people across ages. Study-wide results and caveats: Both naive CD4+ cell counts and diversity were greater in long-lived donors than in aged donors. With unsorted PBMCs, a conclusive comparison of naive versus antigen-experienced cells was not possible.

Ranging in age from roughly 6 to 95, the donors were healthy Caucasian individuals from Russia. There were at least 5.5 micrograms of total RNA extracted from every sample. Primed by a sample-barcoded 5' primer and a J-beta primer mix, a second PCR proceeded for about 6 to 11 cycles. One entry per CDR3 protein results from TCRdb running MiXCR on the 5' RACE reads. The table has fewer than 700,000 distinct CDR3 sequences, 47% seen once. About this clonotype itself: No antigen is known for it.

The germline V gene has CDR1 LGHNA and CDR2 YSLEER. This CDR3 spans 14 amino acids. The V end was cut by 1 base, the J end by 5 bases, with 12 bases between. The chain links TRBV4-3 to TRBJ2-7; a weak D match, TRBD2 (6 bases). The TCR was taken from an elderly man in good health. Sequencing was performed on blood. The CDR3 sequence is CASSQGVLADEQYF. As DNA, the CDR3 is TGCGCCAGCAGCCAAGGGGTACTAGCAGACGAGCAGTACTTC.